Listed below are T cell receptor beta chains from one sample, sequenced in a study of blood T cell repertoires in COVID-19. TCRdb's copy holds only in-frame clones and misses some; the assay was immunoSEQ multiplex PCR. The table has 430,000 or so clones, over 75% seen once. What was sequenced was PBMCs or T cells enriched from blood (not recorded which). The receptors originated from a young woman who had been exposed to COVID-19. Each CDR3 is given with its conserved first and last residue. Each record gives: clone size, J gene, CDR3 length, V gene, D gene, CDR3 protein, CDR3 DNA. D genes are given only for firm matches. Not all rows give a size; the values are once, few, many and, for expanded clones, a class.

few TRBJ1-3 14 TRBV2 NA CASSGALTGNTIYF TGTGCCAGCAGCGGTGCTTTGACTGGAAACACCATATATTTT
NA TRBJ1-2 15 TRBV28 NA CASSQNRGLSYGYTF TGTGCCAGCAGTCAAAATAGGGGCCTTAGCTATGGCTACACCTTC
NA TRBJ2-7 15 TRBV21-1 NA CASSTPGQGLREQYF TGTGCCAGCAGCACTCCGGGACAGGGATTACGGGAGCAGTACTTC
NA TRBJ2-1 15 TRBV19 TRBD1 CASIGTGTGDNEQFF TGTGCCAGTATTGGGACCGGGACAGGGGACAATGAGCAGTTCTTC
NA TRBJ2-1 15 TRBV28 NA CASSSTVFSYNEQFF TGTGCCAGCAGTTCGACAGTTTTCTCCTACAATGAGCAGTTCTTC
few TRBJ2-7 15 TRBV11-3 NA CASSLGNGGDYEQYF TGTGCCAGCAGCTTAGGAAACGGGGGAGACTACGAGCAGTACTTC
NA TRBJ1-6 13 TRBV6-4 NA CASSHNENSPLHF TGTGCCAGCAGTCACAACGAAAATTCACCCCTCCACTTT
NA TRBJ2-1 16 TRBV11-2 TRBD2 CASSGTSGGALDEQFF TGTGCCAGCAGCGGGACTAGCGGGGGGGCCTTGGATGAGCAGTTCTTC
NA TRBJ2-1 15 TRBV5-4 TRBD2 CASSSLTSGGGEQFF TGTGCCAGCAGCTCCCTGACTAGCGGGGGTGGTGAGCAGTTCTTC
NA TRBJ2-7 14 TRBV28 NA CASSLYVADYEQYF TGTGCCAGCAGTTTATACGTGGCTGATTACGAGCAGTACTTC
once TRBJ1-5 13 TRBV15 NA CATSRKGVQPQHF TGTGCCACCAGCAGAAAAGGGGTTCAGCCCCAGCATTTT
NA TRBJ1-1 16 TRBV11-2 NA CASSTQTGGRNTEAFF TGTGCCAGCAGCACACAGACGGGGGGGCGCAACACTGAAGCTTTCTTT
NA TRBJ2-1 16 TRBV27 NA CASTPGSRATNNEQFF TGTGCCAGCACCCCCGGAAGCAGGGCGACAAACAATGAGCAGTTCTTC
NA TRBJ2-1 13 TRBV13 NA CASSLGAEAEQFF TGTGCCAGCAGCTTAGGGGCGGAGGCTGAGCAGTTCTTC